There are a few counts of the clone carrying this T cell receptor beta chain. Antigen specificity is unknown. This specimen comes from a study of human T cells and chemical hapten exposure. As for time point: patch test 2, 6 weeks after DPC sensitization. Treatment meaning: therapeutic diphenylcyclopropenone sensitization with weekly scalp DPC. Total RNA was isolated from unfractionated whole blood. Findings and caveats of the study: Expanded TCRs were compared with controls, and the expanded TCRs formed significantly more large CDR3 similarity clusters. Healthy individuals' immune responses may differ from those of donors, who had alopecia.

Germline loops: CDR1 SGHKS, CDR2 YYEKEE (reference sequence). V was pared by 2 bases and J by 7 bases, with 5 bases of the junction left unmatched. CDR3 length: 14 amino acids. Via MiXCR, TCRdb re-called the RACE reads, giving one row per CDR3 protein. The table lists about 73,000 distinct CDR3 sequences, 7.5% to 9.5% of them singletons. Source: whole blood, taken in connection with sensitization to the hapten diphenylcyclopropenone (DPC). The chain couples TRBV5-5 to TRBJ2-7, with 11 bases lining up with TRBD1. The sequence derives from a woman between 50 and 59 years old with alopecia areata. Some clones in this sample may be carry-over from other donors' samples. DNA of the CDR3: TGTGCCAGCAGCTTCGGACAGGGGGCGGTGGAGCAGTACTTC. It translates to CASSFGQGAVEQYF.